These 25 T cell receptor beta chains came from one sample sequenced in a study of T cells in Graves' hyperthyroidism and ophthalmopathy. Using RNA transcripts as the source, TCR beta CDR3 regions were amplified. The HTBI primer set drove a first-round RT-PCR of the TCR CDR3. In TCRdb, the multiplex PCR reads were re-called with MiXCR into one record per CDR3 protein. The data contain 560,000 or so distinct CDR3 sequences, just over 45% of them singletons. The specimen was peripheral blood or thyroid tissue (not recorded which). These TCRs come from a woman aged 18-35 years with Graves' hyperthyroidism.

The V gene is TRBV6-5, the J gene TRBJ1-5, with TRBD1 as a possible D gene (6 bases). The CDR3 covers 12 residues. The germline gives CDR1 MNHEY, CDR2 SVGAGI. V lost 3 bases and J 7 bases, leaving 7 bases between the germline ends. The DNA for the CDR3 is TGTGCCAGCAGTTATGACAGGCAGCCCCAGCATTTT. It codes for CASSYDRQPQHF.

This clonotype has a count of ten or more. The V gene is TRBV7-9, the J gene TRBJ1-6, with a tentative D call TRBD1 (6 bases). Per the germline V gene, CDR1 is SEHNR and CDR2 is FQNEAQ (reference sequence). The CDR3 sequence is 15 residues long. The V and J ends lost 4 bases and 8 bases respectively, with 15 bases between them. CDR3 amino acids: CASSSTGFSYSPLHF. CDR3 in DNA: TGTGCCAGCAGCTCTACAGGGTTCAGTTATTCACCCCTCCACTTT.

V usage is TRBV29-1 and J usage is TRBJ2-6; D is undetermined. The ends were cut back, 4 bases at V and 4 bases at J, with 8 bases in the middle. Germline CDR1 and CDR2: SQVTM and ANQGSEA. The CDR3 has 13 residues. The CDR3 is CSVVLAGANVLTF. As DNA, the CDR3 is TGCAGCGTTGTGTTGGCCGGGGCCAACGTCCTGACTTTC.

This chain uses TRBV10-3 with TRBJ1-2; TRBD1 matches 7 bases. The CDR3 is made up of 13 amino acids. The V and J ends lost 6 bases and 4 bases, in that order; junction bases with no gene match: 5. Germline CDR1 ENHRY, CDR2 SYGVKD. This CDR3 reads CAIRQGSGYGYTF. Here the CDR3 DNA reads TGTGCCATCAGACAGGGGAGTGGCTATGGCTACACCTTC.

About this clonotype itself: With a much larger clone just one base away, this may be a read error. V usage is TRBV29-1 and J usage is TRBJ1-1; no firm D call. Germline V gene sequence: CDR1 SQVTM, CDR2 ANQGSEA. This CDR3 comprises 13 residues. Trimming pared 7 bases from V and 0 bases from J, leaving 12 bases between. CDR3 in amino acids: CSALGRLNTEAFF. CDR3 nucleotides: TGCAGCGCTCTGGGAAGGTTGAACACTGAAGCTTTCTTT. Supplemented by reference TRBV29-1 and TRBJ1-1, the full variable domain reads SAVISQKPSRDICQRGTSLTIQCQVDSQVTMMFWYRQQPGQSLTLIATANQGSEATYESGFVIDKFPISRPNLTFSTLTVSNMSPEDSSIYLCSALGRLNTEAFFGQGTRLTVV.

This clonotype was counted ten times or more. J is TRBJ1-1 and V is TRBV7-3; D perhaps matches TRBD1 (6 bases). Per germline, CDR1 SGHTA and CDR2 FQGTGA. Trimming took off 5 bases at V and 1 base at J, with 11 bases between the two ends. CDR3 length equals 14 residues. The CDR3 nucleotides read TGTGCCAGCAGCATGGGACATGCGAACACTGAAGCTTTCTTT. Translation gives CASSMGHANTEAFF.

The rearrangement uses TRBV19 and TRBJ1-2; D uncertain. The length of the CDR3 is 16 residues. Germline CDR1 and CDR2: LNHDA and SQIVND (reference sequence). V shed 4 bases and J shed 6 bases, with 21 bases lying between them. The CDR3 here is CASSTSGSPYLNGYTF. CDR3 in DNA: TGTGCCAGTAGTACCTCCGGGTCGCCCTACCTAAATGGCTACACCTTC. Full variable domain (remainder filled in from reference TRBV19 and TRBJ1-2): DGGITQSPKYLFRKEGQNVTLSCEQNLNHDAMYWYRQDPGQGLRLIYYSQIVNDFQKGDIAEGYSVSREKKESFPLTVTSAQKNPTAFYLCASSTSGSPYLNGYTFGSGTRLTVV.

The rearrangement uses TRBV2 and TRBJ2-7, with a tentative D call TRBD2 (5 bases). Germline CDR1 SNHLY, CDR2 FYNNEI. The CDR3 runs to 13 residues. The V gene lost 11 bases and the J gene lost 9 bases, with 23 bases spanning the gap. The CDR3: CAGGRPTGSTQYF. In nucleotides, the CDR3 is TGTGCCGGAGGCCGGCCGACCGGCTCGACGCAGTACTTC.

This clonotype was picked up a small number of times. The chain joins TRBV7-2 to TRBJ2-7, with D perhaps matching TRBD1 (5 bases). This CDR3 contains 15 residues. CDR1 SGHTA and CDR2 FQGNSA come from the germline V gene. V shed 7 bases and J shed 5 bases, with 21 bases lying between them. This CDR3 reads CASTPMVSGSHEQYF. The CDR3 DNA sequence: TGTGCCAGCACCCCGATGGTTTCAGGGTCCCACGAGCAGTACTTC.

This chain links TRBV15 with TRBJ2-6; tentative D call: TRBD2 (6 bases). The germline V and J ends were trimmed by 0 bases and 4 bases, with 13 bases remaining between them. CDR3 size: 17 residues. Germline values: CDR1 LNHNV, CDR2 YYDKDF (reference sequence). The CDR3 sequence is CATSRDGGLEGANVLTF. The CDR3 DNA reads TGTGCCACCAGCAGAGACGGGGGTTTGGAAGGGGCCAACGTCCTGACTTTC.

The rearrangement uses TRBV7-9 and TRBJ2-5; TRBD2 agrees at 7 bases. Unmatched junction bases numbered 11, after V lost 7 bases and J lost 9 bases. Germline CDR1 SEHNR, CDR2 FQNEAQ (reference sequence). The CDR3 is made up of 13 amino acids. The CDR3 loop reads CASTYGTTTPQYF. The DNA for the CDR3 is TGTGCCAGCACCTACGGGACTACAACCCCCCAGTACTTC.

This chain joins TRBV29-1 and TRBJ2-5; TRBD1 is a possible D gene (7 bases). The CDR3 totals 14 residues. The V end lost 3 bases, the J end lost 4 bases, and 15 bases lay between the germline ends. From germline, CDR1 is SQVTM and CDR2 ANQGSEA. CDR3 region: CSVDGAGGRETQYF. CDR3 bases: TGCAGCGTTGATGGGGCAGGGGGGAGAGAGACCCAGTACTTC.

This clonotype was counted at least ten times. This chain links TRBV29-1 with TRBJ2-7, with D perhaps matching TRBD2 (5 bases). This CDR3 is 14 amino acids long. Trimming cost V 4 bases and J 1 base, with 14 bases left between them. Germline assignment: CDR1 SQVTM and CDR2 ANQGSEA. The CDR3 sequence is CSVGGRRNSYEQYF. CDR3 in DNA: TGCAGCGTTGGAGGGCGGCGAAATTCCTACGAGCAGTACTTC.

This clonotype was counted at least ten times. The V gene is TRBV7-9, the J gene TRBJ1-1; D uncertain. V was cut by 4 bases and J by 11 bases, with 11 bases left in between. In germline, CDR1 is SEHNR, CDR2 FQNEAQ (reference sequence). This CDR3 spans 11 amino acids. The CDR3 sequence is CASSSVLAAFF. The CDR3 nucleotides are TGTGCCAGCAGCTCCGTACTGGCGGCTTTCTTT.

The V gene is TRBV7-9, the J gene TRBJ1-1; 12 nucleotides match TRBD1. CDR3 size: 16 residues. The germline CDR1 and CDR2 sequences are SEHNR and FQNEAQ (reference sequence). V shed 4 bases and J 0 bases; nucleotides not matched to a gene: 3. For the CDR3, the DNA is TGTGCCAGCAGCTCCGGGACAGGGGGCATGAACACTGAAGCTTTCTTT. Translation gives CASSSGTGGMNTEAFF.

Concerning this clonotype: A read error may be the cause here, since a much bigger clone is one base away. The chain joins TRBV7-3 to TRBJ2-5, with D perhaps matching TRBD1 (5 bases). V lost 5 bases, J lost 0 bases, and 16 bases lay in between. Germline V lookup: CDR1 SGHTA, CDR2 FQGTGA. This CDR3 has 16 residues. The CDR3 DNA is TGTGCCAGCAGCGCCCACCCCCAGGGTTACCAAGAGACCCAGTACTTC. As protein: CASSAHPQGYQETQYF.

The chain uses TRBV6-5 and TRBJ2-7; TRBD2 aligns across 10 bases. The J segment lost 5 bases and the V segment lost 0 bases, leaving 4 bases of the junction unmatched. Germline V gives CDR1 MNHEY, CDR2 SVGAGI. This CDR3 is 15 amino acids long. The CDR3 coding sequence is TGTGCCAGCAGTTACTCCGCCGGGACTAGCGACGAGCAGTACTTC. It yields the protein CASSYSAGTSDEQYF.

The CDR3 here is CASSDSGGGKDSNQETQYF. CDR3 DNA sequence: TGTGCCAGCAGTGACTCGGGAGGGGGCAAGGACAGCAACCAAGAGACCCAGTACTTC. The chain combines TRBV6-4 with TRBJ2-5, with D tentatively TRBD1 or TRBD2 (7 bases each). The CDR3 loop spans 19 amino acids. The germline V gene encodes CDR1 MRHNA and CDR2 SNTAGT. V lost 0 bases, J lost 0 bases, and 20 bases lay in between.

About this clonotype itself: The junction differs from germline at one of its ends, possibly a read error. The V call is TRBV15, the J call TRBJ2-3, with a weak D call TRBD2 (6 bases). The CDR3 sequence is 13 residues long. Germline CDR1 is LNHNV and CDR2 is YYDKDF (reference sequence). The CDR3 spells CATSEGTGDAQYF. The CDR3 nucleotides read TGTGCCACCAGCGAAGGAACGGGAGATGCGCAGTATTTT.

The chain links TRBV2 to TRBJ2-7, with TRBD2 matching 11 bases. Germline V lookup: CDR1 SNHLY, CDR2 FYNNEI. The length of the CDR3 is 17 residues. J lost 5 bases, V lost 2 bases, and 11 bases had no gene match. CDR3 coding DNA: TGTGCCAGCAGTGAAAGTACTAGCGGGAGACATTACCACGAGCAGTACTTC. Protein product: CASSESTSGRHYHEQYF.

This clonotype was picked up one time. A junction end diverges from the germline sequence, so it may reflect a read error. The chain links TRBV10-3 to TRBJ2-2, with D possibly matching TRBD2 (5 bases). Germline lookup yields CDR1 ENHRY and CDR2 SYGVKD. The CDR3 is made up of 14 amino acids. CDR3 sequence: CASMSRQITGELLF. CDR3 in DNA: TGTGCCAGCATGAGTAGGCAGATCACCGGGGAGCTGCTTTTT.

Note on this clonotype: This may stem from a read error, because a much larger clone lies one nucleotide away. This chain uses TRBV10-3 with TRBJ2-7; TRBD2 matches 8 bases. This CDR3 is built from 13 residues. The germline V gene has CDR1 ENHRY and CDR2 SYGVKD. The CDR3 loop is CAIGLADSYEQHF. The CDR3 region has the DNA TGTGCCATCGGACTAGCCGATTCCTACGAGCAGCACTTC.

This clonotype appeared a few times. The chain uses TRBV14 and TRBJ2-7; possibly TRBD2 for D (5 bases). V was cut by 1 base and J by 4 bases, with 8 bases left in between. The CDR3 has 13 residues. CDR1 is SGHDN and CDR2 is FVKESK in the germline V gene. The DNA of the CDR3 is TGTGCCAGCAGCCAAGGGGAGAATTACGAGCAGTACTTC. Amino acids: CASSQGENYEQYF.

This clonotype has only a few counts. This chain links TRBV5-1 with TRBJ1-3; D unresolved. CDR3 length equals 12 residues. V lost 1 base and J lost 8, with 7 bases in between. Per the germline V gene, CDR1 is SGHRS and CDR2 is YFSETQ. The chain's CDR3 is CASSLNLDTIYF. The CDR3 coding sequence is TGCGCCAGCAGCTTGAATTTAGACACCATATATTTT.

V gene TRBV29-1 combines with J gene TRBJ2-1, with 10 bases that match TRBD1. Per germline, CDR1 SQVTM and CDR2 ANQGSEA. This CDR3 has 13 residues. Trimming at V came to 0 bases and at J to 9 bases, leaving 2 bases not matched to a gene. The CDR3 DNA is TGCAGCGTTGAAGAGGACAGGGGGACTGAGCAGTTCTTC. The encoded protein is CSVEEDRGTEQFF.